These 16 T cell receptor beta chains share one sample of origin, sequenced in a study of blood T cell repertoires in COVID-19. The method was immunoSEQ multiplex PCR; TCRdb's version includes in-frame clones alone and lacks a portion of them. The sample holds 230,000 or so clones; 65% to 90% are singletons and the top ten take about 1.5%. Sequencing was carried out using peripheral blood. Receptors originate from a woman in her forties who had recovered from COVID-19.

CDR3 loop: CASSQEGRVGETQYF. CDR3 DNA sequence: TGTGCCAGCAGCCAAGAAGGGAGGGTCGGAGAGACCCAGTACTTC. The V call is TRBV3-1 (or the pseudogene TRBV3-2), the J call TRBJ2-5; 7 bases agree with TRBD2. The CDR3 sequence is 15 residues long. The germline V gene has CDR1 LGHDT and CDR2 YNNKEL (reference sequence). V was pared by 0 bases and J by 4 bases, with 5 bases of the junction left unmatched.

The chain has TRBV27 and TRBJ2-7; D call uncertain. The CDR3 spans 12 residues. V lost 5 bases and J 2 bases, leaving 7 bases between the germline ends. Germline V lookup: CDR1 MNHEY, CDR2 SMNVEV (reference sequence). The CDR3 DNA reads as TGTGCCAGCAGTCGAGACACCTACGAGCAGTACTTC. It encodes CASSRDTYEQYF.

The chain joins TRBV9 to TRBJ1-1; no definite D call. This CDR3 contains 16 residues. Germline CDR1 reads SGDLS; CDR2 reads YYNGEE. Between the trimmed V and J ends, which lost 0 bases and 6 bases, there was a span of 18 bases. CDR3 amino acids: CASSVGSGIAGAEAFF. The CDR3 DNA is TGTGCCAGCAGCGTAGGGTCTGGGATTGCGGGCGCTGAAGCTTTCTTT.

This clone has a single count. V and J are TRBV27 and TRBJ1-5, with D unclear. Per the germline V gene, CDR1 is MNHEY and CDR2 is SMNVEV (reference sequence). The V and J ends lost 3 bases and 9 bases respectively, with 12 bases between them. CDR3 length equals 13 residues. The CDR3 protein is CASSFLGGAPQHF. CDR3 coding DNA: TGTGCCAGCAGTTTCCTCGGTGGAGCGCCCCAGCATTTT.

The chain is built from TRBV7-2 and TRBJ2-4; 7 bases map to TRBD2. The germline CDR1 and CDR2 sequences are SGHTA and FQGNSA. The junction had 9 bases not matched to a gene; V was cut back by 1 base and J by 9 bases. This CDR3 is built from 15 residues. The CDR3 nucleotides are TGTGCCAGCAGCTTAGGGGGGGGTTCTTATGGCATTCAGTACTTC. This encodes CASSLGGGSYGIQYF. Supplemented by reference TRBV7-2 and TRBJ2-4, the full variable domain reads GAGVSQSPSNKVTEKGKDVELRCDPISGHTALYWYRQSLGQGLEFLIYFQGNSAPDKSGLPSDRFSAERTGGSVSTLTIQRTQQEDSAVYLCASSLGGGSYGIQYFGAGTRLSVL.

The J gene is TRBJ2-7, the V gene TRBV6-5; TRBD2 aligns across 10 bases. The CDR3 runs 13 residues. From germline, CDR1 is MNHEY and CDR2 SVGAGI. V lost 6 bases, J lost 4 bases, and 3 bases stayed unmatched. DNA for the CDR3: TGTGCCAGCAGGGCTAGCGGGGGATACGAGCAGTACTTC. This codes for CASRASGGYEQYF.

This chain joins TRBV3-1 (or the pseudogene TRBV3-2) and TRBJ2-1; TRBD2 is a possible D gene (5 bases). Germline CDR1 and CDR2: LGHDT and YNNKEL (reference sequence). V was trimmed by 4 bases and J by 4 bases, leaving 14 bases between them. The CDR3 loop spans 15 amino acids. The CDR3 reads CASSPGFSAYNEQFF. CDR3 DNA sequence: TGTGCCAGCAGCCCGGGGTTCTCGGCTTACAATGAGCAGTTCTTC.

The CDR3: CASTHRPQSTDTQYF. The CDR3 DNA is TGTGCCAGCACCCACAGGCCTCAAAGCACAGATACGCAGTATTTT. The chain joins TRBV11-3 to TRBJ2-3, with D perhaps TRBD1 (5 bases). V lost 7 bases and J 0 bases, leaving 14 bases between the germline ends. Germline CDR1 is SGHNT and CDR2 is YENEEA. The CDR3 covers 15 residues.

CDR3 nucleotide sequence: TGTGCCAGCATTACGGGACAGGGAAATGAAAAACTGTTTTTT. Encoded protein: CASITGQGNEKLFF. This chain uses TRBV28 with TRBJ1-4; 9 bases agree with TRBD1. Germline values: CDR1 MDHEN, CDR2 SYDVKM. With V trimmed by 7 bases and J by 5 bases, 5 bases remained unmatched. CDR3 length equals 14 residues.

This chain links TRBV6-5 with TRBJ2-3, with 8 bases identical to TRBD2. CDR1 and CDR2 from the germline V gene are MNHEY and SVGAGI. Trimming at V came to 8 bases and at J to 11 bases, leaving 15 bases not matched to a gene. The CDR3 runs to 14 residues. As DNA, the CDR3 is TGTGCCAGCTCCCGGGGGGGCCCCCCGGAGGGGCAGTATTTT. This codes for CASSRGGPPEGQYF.

The rearrangement links TRBV5-1 to TRBJ2-1, with TRBD1 identical over 9 bases. The CDR3 totals 14 residues. V was clipped by 6 bases and J by 1 base; unmatched bases: 2. In germline, CDR1 is SGHRS, CDR2 YFSETQ. Written as DNA, the CDR3 is TGCGCCAGCACCGGACAGGGGTCCTACAATGAGCAGTTCTTC. Protein: CASTGQGSYNEQFF. Together with reference TRBV5-1 and TRBJ2-1, the CDR3 gives the full variable domain: KAGVTQTPRYLIKTRGQQVTLSCSPISGHRSVSWYQQTPGQGLQFLFEYFSETQRNKGNFPGRFSGRQFSNSRSEMNVSTLELGDSALYLCASTGQGSYNEQFFGPGTRLTVL.

The chain couples TRBV6-5 to TRBJ1-1, with 7 positions matching TRBD1. V shed 4 bases, J shed 2 bases, and the junction held 7 bases outside the gene matches. Germline lookup yields CDR1 MNHEY and CDR2 SVGAGI. This CDR3 has 15 residues. The CDR3 loop reads CASSSPRTGNTEAFF. DNA for the CDR3: TGTGCCAGCAGTTCGCCCCGGACAGGTAACACTGAAGCTTTCTTT.

The chain uses TRBV3-1 (or the pseudogene TRBV3-2) and TRBJ1-6; a possible D gene is TRBD1 (6 bases). The germline CDR1 and CDR2 sequences are LGHDT and YNNKEL (reference sequence). The CDR3 has 16 residues. Trimming pared 3 bases from V and 3 bases from J, leaving 12 bases between. CDR3 amino acids: CASSHTQGYYNSPLHF. The DNA for the CDR3 is TGTGCCAGCAGCCACACACAGGGTTACTATAATTCACCCCTCCACTTT.

This rearrangement joins TRBV4-3 to TRBJ1-2; unclear D gene. Germline V gives CDR1 LGHNA, CDR2 YSLEER. V gave up 1 base and J gave up 4 bases, with 13 bases separating them. The CDR3 is 15 amino acids. The CDR3 DNA reads as TGCGCCAGCAGCCAAGGATGGGTTGCAGGCTATGGCTACACCTTC. Its translation is CASSQGWVAGYGYTF.

The gene calls are TRBV11-3 and TRBJ1-1, with D maybe TRBD1 (5 bases). The CDR3 sequence is 14 residues long. Germline V gives CDR1 SGHNT, CDR2 YENEEA. Trimming pared 5 bases from V and 4 bases from J, leaving 14 bases between. The CDR3 bases are TGTGCCAGCAGCACCTTCGACAGTAGCACTGAAGCTTTCTTT. Amino acid sequence: CASSTFDSSTEAFF.

The J gene is TRBJ2-7, the V gene TRBV4-3; TRBD1 agrees at 8 bases. CDR1 LGHNA and CDR2 YSLEER come from the germline V gene. The CDR3 has 17 amino acids. Trimming removed 3 bases from V and 3 bases from J; junction bases left unmatched: 13. CDR3 in DNA: TGCGCCAGCAGCCACCGCACGGGGACAGGCAACTTCTACGAGCAGTACTTC. This sequence encodes CASSHRTGTGNFYEQYF.